This TCR beta chain was retrieved from a study of cytomegalovirus exposure and HLA in healthy donors. Study-level points and caveats: For TCR beta chains, V- and J-gene trimming was later linked to a missense DCLRE1C variant.

Comments on this clone: Its antigen is unknown.

Germline CDR1 is SGHVS and CDR2 is FNYEAQ. V dropped 3 bases and J dropped 6; count of bases not matched to a gene: 7. This CDR3 is built from 15 residues. Use of 60 Vbeta and 13 Jbeta primers characterized the PCR. Clones were read by immunoSEQ multiplex PCR, and TCRdb kept only the in-frame ones, dropping some. The table lists about 82,000 clones, 55% to 70% of them singletons, with about a fifth in the top ten. The sample taken for sequencing was PBMCs. This chain links TRBV7-6 with TRBJ2-7, with 11 bases that match TRBD1. This TCR was recovered from a woman aged 45-60 years in good health and CMV-seropositive. DNA for the CDR3: TGTGCCAGCAGCTTTCAGGGACAGGGGGTTCGCGAGCAGTACTTC. Its protein is CASSFQGQGVREQYF.